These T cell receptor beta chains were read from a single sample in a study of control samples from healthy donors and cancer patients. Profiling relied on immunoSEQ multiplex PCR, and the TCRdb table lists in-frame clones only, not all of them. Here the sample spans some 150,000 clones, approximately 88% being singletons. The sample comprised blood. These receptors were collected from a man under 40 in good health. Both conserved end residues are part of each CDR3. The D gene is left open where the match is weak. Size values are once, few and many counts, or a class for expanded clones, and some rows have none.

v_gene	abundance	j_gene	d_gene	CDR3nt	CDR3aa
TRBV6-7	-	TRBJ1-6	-	TGTGCCAGCAGCCACCGGGACCGGTATTCACCCCTCCACTTT	CASSHRDRYSPLHF
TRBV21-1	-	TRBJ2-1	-	TGTGCCAGCATCCAAGGGGGGGGTTGGCCTGAGCAGTTCTTC	CASIQGGGWPEQFF
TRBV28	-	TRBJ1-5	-	TGTGCCAGCAGCCGAAGTCAGGAATACAATCAGCCCCAGCATTTT	CASSRSQEYNQPQHF
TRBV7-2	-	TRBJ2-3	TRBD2	TGTGCCAGCAGCTTAGGGGGGGGAGGGACAGATACGCAGTATTTT	CASSLGGGGTDTQYF
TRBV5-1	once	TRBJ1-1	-	TGCGCCAGCGGGGGAGAGGTTGGGGCTTTCTTT	CASGGEVGAFF
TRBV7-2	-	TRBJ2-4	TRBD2	TGTGCCAGCAGCTCCACGGGACTAGCGGCGGCCCGGGGCCAGTACTTC	CASSSTGLAAARGQYF
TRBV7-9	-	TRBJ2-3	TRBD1	TGTGCCAGCAGCCCAGGGGGTACGGATACGCAGTATTTT	CASSPGGTDTQYF
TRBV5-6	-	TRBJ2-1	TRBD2	TGTGCCAGCAGCCCGAGGACTAGCGGGGGGGTCAATGAGCAGTTCTTC	CASSPRTSGGVNEQFF
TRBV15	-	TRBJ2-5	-	TGTGCCACCGGGGGTACAGGGAGTGGCAAAGAGACCCAGTACTTC	CATGGTGSGKETQYF
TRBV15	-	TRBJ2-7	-	TGTGCCACCAGCAGAGATGGGGCGGGCCCGGACGAGCAGTACTTC	CATSRDGAGPDEQYF
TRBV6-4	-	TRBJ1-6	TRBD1	TGTGCCAGCAGTCCGGGACAGGGGAATTCACCCCTCCACTTT	CASSPGQGNSPLHF
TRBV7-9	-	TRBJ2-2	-	TGTGCCAGCAGCCCCCCGGTCGGGGAGCTGTTTTTT	CASSPPVGELFF
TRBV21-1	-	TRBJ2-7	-	TGTGCCAGCAGCAAACACCGAGACAGAGGGTACGAGCAGTACTTC	CASSKHRDRGYEQYF
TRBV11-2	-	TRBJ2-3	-	TGTGCCAGCAGCCTAAGGCAGGGAGGTGCAGATACGCAGTATTTT	CASSLRQGGADTQYF
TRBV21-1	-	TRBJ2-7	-	TGTGCCAGCAGCAAAGGATCTGGGAGCTCCTACGAGCAGTACTTC	CASSKGSGSSYEQYF
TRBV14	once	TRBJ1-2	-	TGTGCCAGCAGCCAAGAAGGGGGCTACACCTTC	CASSQEGGYTF
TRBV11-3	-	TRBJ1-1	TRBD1	TGTGCCAGCAGCCTACGGGACAGGGGATCTGAAGCTTTCTTT	CASSLRDRGSEAFF
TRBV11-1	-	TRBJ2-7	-	TGTGCCAGCAGTTTAACCGGGACACGCACCTACGAGCAGTACTTC	CASSLTGTRTYEQYF
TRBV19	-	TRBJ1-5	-	TGTGCCAGTAGTATGGGGGGCACGGCAATCAGACCTTCGCATTTT	CASSMGGTAIRPSHF
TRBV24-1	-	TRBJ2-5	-	TGTGCCACCAGTGACCACAAAGAGACCCAGTACTTC	CATSDHKETQYF
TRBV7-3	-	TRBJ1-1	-	TGTGCCAGTAACCAAGGGGCGTATACTGAAGCTTTCTTT	CASNQGAYTEAFF
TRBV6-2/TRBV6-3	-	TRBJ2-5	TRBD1	TGTGCCAGCAGTACACCGGGACAGGGGGGAGAGACCCAGTACTTC	CASSTPGQGGETQYF
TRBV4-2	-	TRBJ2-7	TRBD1	TGTGCCAGCAGCCAAGCAGGGGGCGGGCACGAGCAGTACTTC	CASSQAGGGHEQYF
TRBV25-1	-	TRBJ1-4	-	TGTGCCAGCAGTGATACCACCTATGGGGGGACTAATGAAAAACTGTTTTTT	CASSDTTYGGTNEKLFF
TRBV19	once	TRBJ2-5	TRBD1	TGTGCCAGTAGTGCCCGGGACAGGGGGCTTGAGACCCAGTACTTC	CASSARDRGLETQYF
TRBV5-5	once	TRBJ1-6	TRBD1	TGTGCCAGCAGCCAAACAGGGGGGAATTCACCCCTCCACTTT	CASSQTGGNSPLHF
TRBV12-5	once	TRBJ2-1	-	TGTGCTAGTGGTTTGGTACAGGGCAGGGGTGCCTACAATGAGCAGTTCTTC	CASGLVQGRGAYNEQFF
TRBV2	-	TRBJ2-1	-	TGTGCCAGCAGTGAAATGGAGACTACGTACAATGAGCAGTTCTTC	CASSEMETTYNEQFF
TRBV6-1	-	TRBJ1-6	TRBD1	TGTGCCAGCAGTGATCTGGGACAGGTGCGGTCACCCCTCCACTTT	CASSDLGQVRSPLHF
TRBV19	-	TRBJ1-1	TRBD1	TGTGCCAGTAGCTACCGGGGCAGGGGGCCCAACACTGAAGCTTTCTTT	CASSYRGRGPNTEAFF
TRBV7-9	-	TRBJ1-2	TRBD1	TGTGCCAGCAGCCCCGGAACAGGGGGCGTTAATGGCTACACCTTC	CASSPGTGGVNGYTF
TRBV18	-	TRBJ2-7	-	TGTGCCAGCTCACCAGGCTCTCGCGAGTGGGAGCAGTACTTC	CASSPGSREWEQYF
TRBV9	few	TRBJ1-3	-	TGTGCCAGCAGCGTAACAGGAATGGGTTACGAGGGAAACACCATATATTTT	CASSVTGMGYEGNTIYF
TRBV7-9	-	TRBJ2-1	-	TGTGCCAGCAGTTACGGAAGGGAAGGCGAGCAGTTCTTC	CASSYGREGEQFF
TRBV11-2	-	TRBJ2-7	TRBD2	TGTGCCAGCAGCTTAGGTAGCGGACTAGTCGAGCAGTACTTC	CASSLGSGLVEQYF
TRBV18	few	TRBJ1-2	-	TGTGCCAGCTCACCAGAGCTTGCGGCGAAAGCTAACTATGGCTACACCTTC	CASSPELAAKANYGYTF
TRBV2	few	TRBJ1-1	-	TGTGCCAGCTGGGGACACAGGCGTATAGAAGCTTTCTTT	CASWGHRRIEAFF
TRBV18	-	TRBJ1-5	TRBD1	TGTGCCAGCTCACCACAGAGGGGGCTCGATCAGCCCCAGCATTTT	CASSPQRGLDQPQHF
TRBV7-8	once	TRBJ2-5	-	TGTGCCAGCAGCCGCGGGGGCTCCGGAGAGACCCAGTACTTC	CASSRGGSGETQYF
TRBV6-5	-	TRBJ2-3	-	TGTGCCAGCAGTAAAAGACAGGGCACAGATACGCAGTATTTT	CASSKRQGTDTQYF
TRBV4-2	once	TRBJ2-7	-	TGTGCCAGCAGCTCGGCTCGGGTAGCGTCGGCCTACGAGCAGTACTTC	CASSSARVASAYEQYF
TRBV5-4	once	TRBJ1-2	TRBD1	TGTGCCAGCAGAAAGTTCCCGGGACAGAACTATGGCTACACCTTC	CASRKFPGQNYGYTF
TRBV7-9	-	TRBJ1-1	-	TGTGCCAGCAGCACGACAGAGAACACTGAAGCTTTCTTT	CASSTTENTEAFF
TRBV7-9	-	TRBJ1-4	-	TGTGCCAGCAGCTTAGCGTCCACAAAGACTAATGAAAAACTGTTTTTT	CASSLASTKTNEKLFF
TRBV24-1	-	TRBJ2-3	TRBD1	TGTGCCACCAGTGATTCGGGCAGGGGGCTTGTCTTCACACGCACAGATACGCAGTATTTT	CATSDSGRGLVFTRTDTQYF
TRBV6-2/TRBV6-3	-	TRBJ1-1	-	TGTGCCAGCAGTTACCCCGGATCAATCATGAACACTGAAGCTTTCTTT	CASSYPGSIMNTEAFF
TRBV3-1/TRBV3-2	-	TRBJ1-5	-	TGTGCCAGCAGCCCCGACCGGGAGCAGCCCCAGCATTTT	CASSPDREQPQHF
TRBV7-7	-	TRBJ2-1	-	TGTGCTAGCAGCCTCGAGCTGGGACCAAACAATGAGCAGTTCTTC	CASSLELGPNNEQFF
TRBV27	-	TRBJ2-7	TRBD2	TGTGCCAGCAGTTTAGCTAGCGGGAGCAGGGAGCAGTACTTC	CASSLASGSREQYF
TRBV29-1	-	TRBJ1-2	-	TGCAGCGTTGTCGGCGATTATGGCTACACCTTC	CSVVGDYGYTF
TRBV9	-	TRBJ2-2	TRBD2	TGTGCCAGCAGCGTAGCAACTAGCGGGAGGGGGGAGCTGTTTTTT	CASSVATSGRGELFF
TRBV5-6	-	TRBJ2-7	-	TGTGCCAGCAGCACCAGGGCTTTTACGTGGGAGCAGTACTTC	CASSTRAFTWEQYF